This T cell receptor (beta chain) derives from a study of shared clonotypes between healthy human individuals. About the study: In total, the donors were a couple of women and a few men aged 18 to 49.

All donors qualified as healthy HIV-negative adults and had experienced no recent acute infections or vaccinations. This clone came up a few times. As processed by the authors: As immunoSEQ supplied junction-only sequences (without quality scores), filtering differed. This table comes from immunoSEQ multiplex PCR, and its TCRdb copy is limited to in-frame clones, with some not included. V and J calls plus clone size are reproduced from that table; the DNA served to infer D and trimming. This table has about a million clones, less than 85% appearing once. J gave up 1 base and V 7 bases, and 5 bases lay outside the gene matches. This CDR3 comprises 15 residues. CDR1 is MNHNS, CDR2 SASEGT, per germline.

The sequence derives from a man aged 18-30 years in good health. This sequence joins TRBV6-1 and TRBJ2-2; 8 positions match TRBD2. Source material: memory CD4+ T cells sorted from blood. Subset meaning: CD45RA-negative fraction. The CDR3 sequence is CASIELAGNTGELFF. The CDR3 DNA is TGTGCCAGCATCGAGCTAGCGGGGAACACCGGGGAGCTGTTTTTT.